A single sample gave rise to the 20 T cell receptor beta chains below, sequenced in a study of T cell changes during pregnancy in multiple sclerosis. Only in-frame clones appear in the TCRdb table, and some are missing; sequencing was by immunoSEQ multiplex PCR. The table lists about 38,000 clones, 85% to 90% of them singletons, with approximately 0.5% in the top ten. Here the sequenced sample was CD4+ T cells from peripheral blood mononuclear cells, taken in the second trimester of pregnancy. The receptor source for this set is a female donor with multiple sclerosis, enrolled in a pregnancy study.

This clone was observed once. The chain carries TRBV13 and TRBJ2-7; TRBD2 agrees at 7 bases. The germline CDR1 and CDR2 sequences are PRHDT and FYEKMQ (reference sequence). Losses at the gene ends were 3 bases for V and 3 bases for J; bases not matched to a gene: 5. The CDR3 spans 14 residues. In DNA, the CDR3 is TGTGCCAGCAGCTTGGGAGGGAGAGGCTACGAGCAGTACTTC. Translation: CASSLGGRGYEQYF. Together with reference TRBV13 and TRBJ2-7, the CDR3 gives the full variable domain: AAGVIQSPRHLIKEKRETATLKCYPIPRHDTVYWYQQGPGQDPQFLISFYEKMQSDKGSIPDRFSAQQFSDYHSELNMSSLELGDSALYFCASSLGGRGYEQYFGPGTRLTVT.

This chain connects TRBV7-2 to TRBJ2-7, with TRBD2 matching 8 bases. The germline gives CDR1 SGHTA, CDR2 FQGNSA. The CDR3 extends over 19 amino acids. V lost 1 base to trimming and J lost 0 bases; unmatched junction nucleotides: 14. Here the CDR3 reads CASSLVLQTTSGASYEQYF. DNA of the CDR3: TGTGCCAGCAGCTTAGTTCTTCAAACTACTAGCGGAGCCTCCTACGAGCAGTACTTC.

The chain has TRBV28 and TRBJ1-5; TRBD1 agrees at 9 bases. The CDR3 consists of 14 residues. Germline V CDR1 and CDR2: MDHEN, SYDVKM. V dropped 5 bases and J dropped 14; count of bases not matched to a gene: 13. CDR3 DNA: TGTGCCAGCAGTCTACTACTTCGGGACAGGGTCAAGCATTTT. Its protein is CASSLLLRDRVKHF.

J is TRBJ1-2 and V is TRBV29-1; D remains unclear. The V end was cut by 7 bases, the J end by 6 bases, with 15 bases between. This CDR3 is 12 amino acids long. Germline V gene data show CDR1 as SQVTM and CDR2 as ANQGSEA. The CDR3 protein is CSALGSGDGYTF. DNA for the CDR3: TGCAGCGCCCTTGGGAGTGGGGATGGCTACACCTTC.

J is TRBJ2-7 and V is TRBV5-1; 9 bases agree with TRBD2. J was trimmed by 2 bases and V by 5 bases; bases with no gene match: 5. This CDR3 spans 14 amino acids. Germline-derived CDR1 and CDR2 are SGHRS and YFSETQ. In DNA form, the CDR3 reads TGCGCCAGCAGACGACTAGCGGATACCTACGAGCAGTACTTC. This gives the protein CASRRLADTYEQYF.

The chain uses TRBV5-4 and TRBJ2-1; 10 nucleotides line up with TRBD2. The CDR3 consists of 15 residues. After removal of 4 bases from V and 7 bases from J, the junction contained 8 bases not matched to a gene. Looked up from germline, CDR1 is SGHNT and CDR2 is YYREEE (reference sequence). The CDR3 nucleotides are TGTGCCAGCAGCCTTAGCGGGAGGTTCCTAAATGAGCAGTTCTTC. As protein: CASSLSGRFLNEQFF.

The chain uses TRBV5-8 and TRBJ2-6; D may be TRBD2 (7 bases). CDR1 and CDR2 from the germline V gene are SGHTS and YDEGEE. The CDR3 totals 19 residues. The V end was cut by 4 bases, the J end by 0 bases, with 20 bases between. This chain's CDR3 is CASSNPQGRGLSGANVLTF. The CDR3, as DNA: TGTGCCAGCAGCAACCCCCAGGGGAGGGGTCTCTCTGGGGCCAACGTCCTGACTTTC.

This CDR3 is CASSSRQGWDQPQHF. CDR3 nucleotides: TGTGCCAGCAGCTCCCGACAGGGATGGGATCAGCCCCAGCATTTT. The chain is built from TRBV7-6 and TRBJ1-5, with 7 bases identical to TRBD1. V was clipped by 4 bases and J by 5 bases; unmatched bases: 8. CDR3 length: 15 residues. Germline V gene lookup returns CDR1 SGHVS and CDR2 FNYEAQ. Full variable domain (missing parts from reference TRBV7-6 and TRBJ1-5): GAGVSQSPRYKVTKRGQDVALRCDPISGHVSLYWYRQALGQGPEFLTYFNYEAQQDKSGLPNDRFSAERPEGSISTLTIQRTEQRDSAMYRCASSSRQGWDQPQHFGDGTRLSIL.

V usage is TRBV9 and J usage is TRBJ1-1; 9 nucleotides align to TRBD1. CDR3 size: 15 residues. With 0 bases clipped from V and 6 bases from J, the junction kept 6 bases outside the gene matches. Germline loops: CDR1 SGDLS, CDR2 YYNGEE. CDR3 residues: CASSVGRTGVSEAFF. For the CDR3, the DNA is TGTGCCAGCAGCGTAGGAAGGACAGGGGTTTCTGAAGCTTTCTTT.

The V gene is TRBV25-1, the J gene TRBJ2-7; the D gene is possibly TRBD1 (5 bases). CDR3 length: 13 residues. Germline CDR1 MGHDK, CDR2 SYGVNS. Trimming took off 2 bases at V and 5 bases at J, with 10 bases between the two ends. CDR3: CASSEPGLHEQYF. The CDR3 DNA reads as TGTGCCAGCAGTGAACCAGGGCTCCACGAGCAGTACTTC.

V is TRBV2 and J is TRBJ1-1; TRBD1 agrees at 11 bases. This CDR3 has 17 residues. CDR1 is SNHLY and CDR2 is FYNNEI in the germline V gene. J gave up 3 bases and V 6 bases, and 12 bases lay outside the gene matches. The CDR3 nucleotides are TGTGCCAGCAGAGGCCGCAAAAGGGACAGGGGGGACACTGAAGCTTTCTTT. Residues: CASRGRKRDRGDTEAFF. The full variable domain, completed using reference TRBV2 and TRBJ1-1, is EPEVTQTPSHQVTQMGQEVILRCVPISNHLYFYWYRQILGQKVEFLVSFYNNEISEKSEIFDDQFSVERPDGSNFTLKIRSTKLEDSAMYFCASRGRKRDRGDTEAFFGQGTRLTVV.

The genes are TRBV28 and TRBJ1-2; D perhaps matches TRBD1 (6 bases). Germline V gene lookup returns CDR1 MDHEN and CDR2 SYDVKM. The CDR3 is 14 residues long. The V end was cut by 6 bases, the J end by 7 bases, with 18 bases between. This chain's CDR3 is CASSSIWGQGGYTF. CDR3 coding DNA: TGTGCCAGCAGCTCGATTTGGGGGCAGGGTGGCTACACCTTC.

The chain combines TRBV7-9 with TRBJ2-4; no clear D gene. V shed 5 bases and J shed 7 bases, with 15 bases lying between them. The CDR3 is 14 amino acids. Germline lookup yields CDR1 SEHNR and CDR2 FQNEAQ (reference sequence). CDR3 sequence: CASSLVLERNIQYF. DNA for the CDR3: TGTGCCAGCAGCCTAGTCCTAGAAAGGAACATTCAGTACTTC.

The chain recombines TRBV27 with TRBJ2-2; 10 bases line up with TRBD2. V shed 6 bases, J shed 4 bases, and the junction held 8 bases outside the gene matches. Germline V CDR1 and CDR2: MNHEY, SMNVEV (reference sequence). This CDR3 comprises 16 residues. The CDR3 loop is CASSQIAGGFTGELFF. In DNA, the CDR3 is TGTGCCAGCAGCCAAATAGCGGGAGGTTTCACCGGGGAGCTGTTTTTT.

The J gene is TRBJ1-1, the V gene TRBV28; D is unresolved. Trimming shortened V by 8 bases and J by 2 bases, and 6 bases separated the two germline ends. Germline-derived CDR1 and CDR2 are MDHEN and SYDVKM. CDR3 length: 11 residues. CDR3 residues: CASLSNTEAFF. The CDR3 DNA follows: TGTGCCAGCCTCAGTAACACTGAAGCTTTCTTT. Full variable domain (rest looked up from reference TRBV28 and TRBJ1-1): DVKVTQSSRYLVKRTGEKVFLECVQDMDHENMFWYRQDPGLGLRLIYFSYDVKMKEKGDIPEGYSVSREKKERFSLILESASTNQTSMYLCASLSNTEAFFGQGTRLTVV.

This rearrangement joins TRBV5-1 to TRBJ1-2, with 9 bases matching TRBD1. CDR1 is SGHRS, CDR2 YFSETQ, per germline. V trimming: 4 bases; J trimming: 6 bases; junction bases outside the gene matches: 10. CDR3 length equals 15 residues. CDR3 DNA sequence: TGCGCCAGCAGCGAGGACAGGGGACGTCTTAATGGCTACACCTTC. This translates into CASSEDRGRLNGYTF.

The chain couples TRBV4-1 to TRBJ2-7; the match to TRBD1 covers 8 bases. The germline CDR1 and CDR2 sequences are MGHRA and YSYEKL. This CDR3 spans 15 amino acids. J lost 1 base, V lost 0 bases, and 2 bases had no gene match. Here the CDR3 reads CASSQEGQVSYEQYF. CDR3 sequence (DNA): TGCGCCAGCAGCCAAGAGGGACAGGTGTCCTACGAGCAGTACTTC.

The V gene is TRBV7-2, the J gene TRBJ1-3; no clear D gene. Germline CDR1 SGHTA, CDR2 FQGNSA. The CDR3 extends over 15 amino acids. Deletions cut 3 bases from V and 0 bases from J, with 9 bases between. Here the CDR3 reads CASSFYSSSGNTIYF. CDR3 DNA: TGTGCCAGCAGCTTCTATTCTAGCTCTGGAAACACCATATATTTT.

This rearrangement joins TRBV6-1 to TRBJ2-2; 12 bases align to TRBD1. The germline CDR1 and CDR2 sequences are MNHNS and SASEGT. This CDR3 contains 16 residues. V was pared by 4 bases and J by 6 bases, with 6 bases of the junction left unmatched. The chain's CDR3 is CASSGPGQGAAGELFF. In DNA form, the CDR3 reads TGTGCCAGCAGTGGACCGGGACAGGGGGCCGCCGGGGAGCTGTTTTTT.

This chain connects TRBV6-5 to TRBJ2-7; TRBD2 is a possible D gene (6 bases). In germline, CDR1 is MNHEY, CDR2 SVGAGI. V was trimmed by 4 bases and J by 4 bases, leaving 17 bases between them. The CDR3 has 15 residues. The CDR3: CASSSPGTAIYEQYF. CDR3 bases: TGTGCCAGCAGTTCCCCCGGGACTGCAATATACGAGCAGTACTTC.